The 30 T cell receptor beta chains in this list originate from one sample, sequenced in a study of T cell responses to AZD1222 COVID-19 vaccine (TCRdb year 2021). Receptors were amplified or captured by the immunoSEQ multiplex PCR assay. Held by TCRdb, this immuneACCESS table contains in-frame sequences only and omits some clones. Under half of the omission traces to an unresolved V gene where checked; the cause of the rest is unknown. The sample yields tens of thousands of clones; just over 85% were counted once. In total, the top ten clones hold 9% to 12% of the sample. What the time point label conveys for this sample: baseline before first vaccination. This specimen's treatment or condition label, per the study, means: meningococcal conjugate vaccine given as trial control. The material sequenced was peripheral blood, taken on day 0 of MenACWY control vaccination. The receptor source for this set is an adult in good health.

The chain recombines TRBV11-2 with TRBJ2-5; D unclear. The CDR3 length is 13 residues. CDR1 and CDR2 (germline): SGHAT, FQNNGV. V lost 3 bases, J lost 5 bases, and 10 bases lay in between. This CDR3 is CASSLSLRETQYF. The CDR3, as DNA: TGTGCCAGCAGCTTGAGCCTAAGGGAGACCCAGTACTTC. Combining the CDR3 with reference TRBV11-2 and TRBJ2-5 gives the whole variable domain EAGVAQSPRYKIIEKRQSVAFWCNPISGHATLYWYQQILGQGPKLLIQFQNNGVVDDSQLPKDRFSAERLKGVDSTLKIQPAKLEDSAVYLCASSLSLRETQYFGPGTRLLVL.

The chain has TRBV19 and TRBJ1-5; D not resolved. Between the trimmed V and J ends, which lost 3 bases and 12 bases, there was a span of 9 bases. The CDR3 extends over 11 amino acids. Germline V gene sequence: CDR1 LNHDA, CDR2 SQIVND (reference sequence). CDR3 protein: CASSMGFFQHF. CDR3 DNA sequence: TGTGCCAGTAGTATGGGTTTCTTCCAGCATTTT.

This chain uses TRBV6-1 with TRBJ1-3, with D tentatively TRBD1 (5 bases). Germline V gene sequence: CDR1 MNHNS, CDR2 SASEGT. This CDR3 comprises 14 residues. The V end lost 6 bases, the J end lost 2 bases, and 11 bases lay between the germline ends. Here the CDR3 reads CASSNGGTGNTIYF. The CDR3 bases are TGTGCCAGCAGCAACGGGGGGACTGGAAACACCATATATTTT.

This chain uses TRBV30 with TRBJ1-2; TRBD1 might be the D (6 bases). The V and J ends lost 4 bases and 0 bases respectively, with 12 bases between them. CDR3 length: 14 residues. From germline, CDR1 is GTSNPN and CDR2 SVGIG (reference sequence). The CDR3 DNA sequence: TGTGCCTGGACACAGGGCCTTGCTAACTATGGCTACACCTTC. Protein sequence: CAWTQGLANYGYTF.

The chain links TRBV18 to TRBJ2-7, with D tentatively TRBD1 (6 bases). Germline V gene sequence: CDR1 KGHSH, CDR2 LQKENI. The CDR3 totals 12 residues. V dropped 5 bases and J dropped 10 bases, with 15 bases sitting between them. CDR3 DNA: TGTGCCAGCTCATCGGACAGCCCCAAACAGTACTTC. Amino acid sequence: CASSSDSPKQYF.

The J gene is TRBJ2-1, the V gene TRBV4-2; TRBD1 matches 10 bases. The V gene's germline CDR1 is LGHNA and CDR2 YNFKEQ. This CDR3 spans 20 amino acids. The V segment lost 0 bases and the J segment 0 bases; nucleotides outside the gene matches: 11. CDR3 amino acids: CASSQDPGTGATSSYNEQFF. Written as DNA, the CDR3 is TGTGCCAGCAGCCAAGACCCCGGGACAGGGGCAACTAGCTCCTACAATGAGCAGTTCTTC.

V usage is TRBV10-3 and J usage is TRBJ2-3; D is unresolved. The CDR3 has 15 amino acids. Germline CDR1 reads ENHRY; CDR2 reads SYGVKD. V was trimmed by 6 bases and J by 0 bases, leaving 13 bases between them. CDR3 region: CAIRSSPESTDTQYF. CDR3 DNA: TGTGCCATCAGGTCCTCCCCAGAAAGCACAGATACGCAGTATTTT.

This clone is categorized as large (0.1 to 1%). CDR3 region: CASSYDSYEQYF. DNA of the CDR3: TGCGCCAGCAGCTACGACTCCTACGAGCAGTACTTC. The J gene is TRBJ2-7, the V gene TRBV5-1; D call uncertain. Germline-derived CDR1 and CDR2 are SGHRS and YFSETQ. This CDR3 has 12 amino acids. Trimming left V 3 bases short and J 0 bases short, with 4 bases between.

This rearrangement joins TRBV5-1 to TRBJ2-2, with a tentative D call TRBD2 (6 bases). This CDR3 comprises 15 residues. With 0 bases removed from V and 5 bases from J, the gap between germline ends came to 11 bases. Germline assignment: CDR1 SGHRS and CDR2 YFSETQ. CDR3 in DNA: TGCGCCAGCAGCTTGGTGGCCAGCGGGACCGGGGAGCTGTTTTTT. Encoded protein: CASSLVASGTGELFF.

This clone showed up just a few times. This chain joins TRBV30 and TRBJ2-2, with 7 bases lining up with TRBD1. The J segment lost 8 bases and the V segment lost 7 bases, leaving 7 bases of the junction unmatched. CDR1 is GTSNPN, CDR2 SVGIG, per germline (reference sequence). The CDR3 spans 12 residues. The CDR3 is CALIQGKGELFF. CDR3 nucleotides: TGTGCCTTGATACAGGGGAAAGGGGAGCTGTTTTTT.

This rearrangement joins TRBV28 to TRBJ1-5; possible D gene TRBD1, 5 bases. V was trimmed by 7 bases and J by 2 bases, leaving 9 bases between them. The length of the CDR3 is 13 residues. The germline CDR1 and CDR2 sequences are MDHEN and SYDVKM. For the CDR3, the DNA is TGTGCCAGCACAGGGAGAGGCAATCAGCCCCAGCATTTT. It codes for CASTGRGNQPQHF.

This clone appeared once. The chain joins TRBV10-3 to TRBJ1-2; weak D call: TRBD1 (5 bases). Trimming took 7 bases from V and 4 from J, leaving 16 bases between them. CDR3 size: 14 residues. Germline CDR1 reads ENHRY; CDR2 reads SYGVKD. The CDR3 is CAINTGPGGYGYTF. The CDR3 nucleotides are TGTGCCATCAACACCGGGCCCGGGGGCTATGGCTACACCTTC.

This sequence joins TRBV20-1 and TRBJ1-1; no clear D gene. CDR3 length: 11 residues. CDR1 is DFQATT and CDR2 is SNEGSKA in the germline V gene (reference sequence). V was cut by 6 bases and J by 0 bases, with 5 bases left in between. The CDR3 DNA reads TGCAGTGCCAGACTGAACACTGAAGCTTTCTTT. Protein sequence: CSARLNTEAFF.

The rearrangement uses TRBV14 and TRBJ2-5, with 10 bases identical to TRBD1. Germline V lookup: CDR1 SGHDN, CDR2 FVKESK. After removal of 4 bases from V and 5 bases from J, the junction contained 10 bases not matched to a gene. The CDR3 has 16 residues. This CDR3 is CASSPRDRGFRETQYF. CDR3 in DNA: TGTGCCAGCAGCCCCCGGGACAGGGGATTTAGGGAGACCCAGTACTTC.

This chain connects TRBV24-1 to TRBJ2-2; 14 positions match TRBD2. CDR1 and CDR2 (germline): KGHDR, SFDVKD. The CDR3 is made up of 16 amino acids. V lost 9 bases and J lost 7; bases outside the gene matches: 9. The CDR3 sequence is CATYGLAGGQGGELFF. CDR3 in DNA: TGTGCCACCTATGGACTAGCGGGGGGCCAGGGCGGGGAGCTGTTTTTT.

The rearrangement links TRBV28 to TRBJ2-2, with TRBD2 matching 12 bases. The CDR3 sequence is 19 residues long. Germline CDR1 reads MDHEN; CDR2 reads SYDVKM. The ends lost 4 bases at V and 0 bases at J; junction bases unmatched: 9. The CDR3 loop reads CASSSPGLAGSANTGELFF. The DNA for the CDR3 is TGTGCCAGCAGTTCCCCGGGACTAGCGGGCTCCGCGAACACCGGGGAGCTGTTTTTT.

V usage is TRBV5-6 and J usage is TRBJ2-7; D is unresolved. Germline CDR1 SGHDT, CDR2 YYEEEE. Trimming took off 1 base at V and 0 bases at J, with 8 bases between the two ends. This CDR3 region has 14 residues. This CDR3 is CASSLYSNSYEQYF. The CDR3 coding sequence is TGTGCCAGCAGCTTGTACAGTAACTCCTACGAGCAGTACTTC. The complete variable domain, with remaining parts taken from reference TRBV5-6 and TRBJ2-7, reads DAGVTQSPTHLIKTRGQQVTLRCSPKSGHDTVSWYQQALGQGPQFIFQYYEEEERQRGNFPDRFSGHQFPNYSSELNVNALLLGDSALYLCASSLYSNSYEQYFGPGTRLTVT.

This rearrangement joins TRBV6-5 to TRBJ1-6, with TRBD1 as a possible D gene (5 bases). The CDR3 loop spans 16 amino acids. The V end was cut by 0 bases, the J end by 9 bases, with 15 bases between. The V gene's germline CDR1 is MNHEY and CDR2 SVGAGI. DNA for the CDR3: TGTGCCAGCAGTTACTCGGTTCAGGGTGGGGGTTCACCCCTCCACTTT. The encoded protein is CASSYSVQGGGSPLHF.

By share, this clone ranks as medium-sized (0.01 to 0.1%). The V gene is TRBV28, the J gene TRBJ2-7; maybe TRBD1 (5 bases). The V and J ends lost 2 bases and 2 bases respectively, with 13 bases between them. Per germline, CDR1 MDHEN and CDR2 SYDVKM. This CDR3 is 15 amino acids long. CDR3 amino acids: CASSLNEQDAYEQYF. CDR3 in DNA: TGTGCCAGCAGTTTAAACGAACAGGATGCCTACGAGCAGTACTTC.

This clone came up a few times. This rearrangement joins TRBV24-1 to TRBJ2-7, with 7 nucleotides matching TRBD1. The germline CDR1 and CDR2 sequences are KGHDR and SFDVKD. V lost 4 bases, J lost 0 bases, and 5 bases stayed unmatched. This CDR3 comprises 15 residues. This CDR3 is CATSEGGQNSYEQYF. The CDR3 DNA is TGTGCCACCAGTGAAGGGGGACAGAACTCCTACGAGCAGTACTTC.

The rearrangement links TRBV6-5 to TRBJ1-6; 8 bases align to TRBD1. The germline V gene encodes CDR1 MNHEY and CDR2 SVGAGI. Losses at the gene ends were 7 bases for V and 4 bases for J; bases not matched to a gene: 6. The CDR3 extends over 15 amino acids. CDR3: CASNPGGGYNSPLHF. CDR3 sequence (DNA): TGTGCCAGCAATCCAGGGGGCGGGTATAATTCACCCCTCCACTTT.

The chain links TRBV6-1 to TRBJ2-3, with 7 bases fitting TRBD1. In germline, CDR1 is MNHNS, CDR2 SASEGT. This CDR3 is 15 amino acids long. The V and J ends lost 3 bases and 2 bases, in that order; junction bases with no gene match: 5. DNA of the CDR3: TGTGCCAGCAGTGAGGGACAGTTGTTCACAGATACGCAGTATTTT. Its protein is CASSEGQLFTDTQYF.

This clone occurred once. The CDR3 sequence: CASSQMGISTDTQYF. DNA of the CDR3: TGTGCCAGCAGCCAAATGGGTATAAGCACAGATACGCAGTATTTT. The rearrangement joins TRBV14 to TRBJ2-3, with D unclear. CDR1 is SGHDN, CDR2 FVKESK, per germline. This CDR3 has 15 residues. V was clipped by 2 bases and J by 0 bases, with 9 bases between them.

The CDR3 loop is CATSDKKTGLRADTQYF. The CDR3 DNA reads TGTGCCACCAGTGATAAAAAAACAGGGCTTAGGGCAGATACGCAGTATTTT. J is TRBJ2-3 and V is TRBV24-1; weak D call: TRBD1 (6 bases). The V gene lost 3 bases and the J gene lost 4 bases, with 19 bases spanning the gap. The length of the CDR3 is 17 residues. Germline lookup yields CDR1 KGHDR and CDR2 SFDVKD.

This clone was counted a few times. The chain's CDR3 is CASSPGHSNQPQHF. The CDR3 DNA sequence: TGTGCCAGCTCACCGGGACACAGCAATCAGCCCCAGCATTTT. The chain has TRBV18 and TRBJ1-5; maybe TRBD1 (6 bases). The V end was cut by 3 bases, the J end by 1 base, with 7 bases between. Germline CDR1 reads KGHSH; CDR2 reads LQKENI. The CDR3 has 14 residues.

The genes are TRBV4-1 and TRBJ1-2, with TRBD1 identical over 10 bases. CDR3 length: 17 residues. CDR1 is MGHRA, CDR2 YSYEKL, per germline. V dropped 3 bases and J dropped 4; count of bases not matched to a gene: 11. The chain's CDR3 is CASSQDGTGEYSYGYTF. In DNA form, the CDR3 reads TGCGCCAGCAGCCAGGATGGGACAGGGGAGTATAGCTATGGCTACACCTTC.

The V gene is TRBV5-1, the J gene TRBJ2-5; 8 bases fit TRBD1. The CDR3 length is 14 residues. The V gene's germline CDR1 is SGHRS and CDR2 YFSETQ. The V segment lost 4 bases and the J segment 1 base; nucleotides outside the gene matches: 3. CDR3 coding DNA: TGCGCCAGCAGCATTGGACAGGGCCAAGAGACCCAGTACTTC. This codes for CASSIGQGQETQYF.

The rearrangement joins TRBV6-5 to TRBJ2-7; 7 bases fit TRBD1. The CDR3 consists of 14 residues. Germline loops: CDR1 MNHEY, CDR2 SVGAGI. The junction had 2 bases not matched to a gene; V was cut back by 0 bases and J by 3 bases. The CDR3 region is CASSYSRQGYEQYF. The CDR3, as DNA: TGTGCCAGCAGTTACTCGAGACAGGGCTACGAGCAGTACTTC.

The table lists this clone with a few counts. The V call is TRBV29-1, the J call TRBJ1-4; D unresolved. CDR3 size: 15 residues. From germline, CDR1 is SQVTM and CDR2 ANQGSEA. Between the trimmed V and J ends, which lost 5 bases and 3 bases, there was a span of 16 bases. CDR3 nucleotide sequence: TGCAGCGTTCGCTTATGGGAGGGAGCTAATGAAAAACTGTTTTTT. As protein: CSVRLWEGANEKLFF. Looking up the rest from reference TRBV29-1 and TRBJ1-4 gives the full variable domain: SAVISQKPSRDICQRGTSLTIQCQVDSQVTMMFWYRQQPGQSLTLIATANQGSEATYESGFVIDKFPISRPNLTFSTLTVSNMSPEDSSIYLCSVRLWEGANEKLFFGSGTQLSVL.

The CDR3 spells CASSRSGENTGELFF. DNA of the CDR3: TGTGCCAGCAGCCGGAGCGGAGAGAACACCGGGGAGCTGTTTTTT. The chain combines TRBV7-2 with TRBJ2-2; the D gene is possibly TRBD2 (5 bases). This CDR3 contains 15 residues. V was cut by 5 bases and J by 1 base, with 11 bases left in between. Per the germline V gene, CDR1 is SGHTA and CDR2 is FQGNSA.